This paragraph covers one T cell receptor beta chain sequence. V lost 7 bases to trimming and J lost 4 bases, with 11 bases between them. This CDR3 is 13 amino acids long. CDR1 MNHEY and CDR2 SMNVEV come from the germline V gene (reference sequence). This sample was included in a study of T cell responses to AZD1222 COVID-19 vaccine. Here immunoSEQ multiplex PCR was the method, and the copy in TCRdb shows in-frame clones only, minus some. The sample gives 100,000 or so clones, 92% of which show up once; approximately 1.3% is in the top ten. J is TRBJ2-1 and V is TRBV27, with a weak D call TRBD2 (5 bases). The TCR was taken from an adult in good health. Specimen: peripheral blood, collected on day 0 of AZD1222 vaccination. The CDR3 region is CASNKAEYNEQFF. The CDR3 coding sequence is TGTGCCAGCAATAAAGCGGAGTACAATGAGCAGTTCTTC.